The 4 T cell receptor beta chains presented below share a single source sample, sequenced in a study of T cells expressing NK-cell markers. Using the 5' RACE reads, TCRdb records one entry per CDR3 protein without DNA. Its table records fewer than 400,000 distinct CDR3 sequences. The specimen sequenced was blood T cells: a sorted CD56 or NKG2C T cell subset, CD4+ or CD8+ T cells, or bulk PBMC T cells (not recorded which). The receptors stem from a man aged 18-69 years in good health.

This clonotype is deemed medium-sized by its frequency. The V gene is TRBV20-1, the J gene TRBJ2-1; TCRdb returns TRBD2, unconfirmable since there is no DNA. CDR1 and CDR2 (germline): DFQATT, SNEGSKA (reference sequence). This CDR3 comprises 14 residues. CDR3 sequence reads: CSALKPGLRNEQFF.

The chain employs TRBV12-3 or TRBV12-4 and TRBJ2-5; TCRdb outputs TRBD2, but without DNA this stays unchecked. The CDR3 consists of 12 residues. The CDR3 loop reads CASSSLPETQYF.

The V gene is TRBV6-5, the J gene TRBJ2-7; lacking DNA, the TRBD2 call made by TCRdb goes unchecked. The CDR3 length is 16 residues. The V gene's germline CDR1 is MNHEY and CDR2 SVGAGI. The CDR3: CASSYFKTSTLYEQYF.

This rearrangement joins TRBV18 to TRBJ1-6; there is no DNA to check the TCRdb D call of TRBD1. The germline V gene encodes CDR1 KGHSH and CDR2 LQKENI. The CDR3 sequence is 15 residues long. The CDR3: CASSRGTESNSPLHF.